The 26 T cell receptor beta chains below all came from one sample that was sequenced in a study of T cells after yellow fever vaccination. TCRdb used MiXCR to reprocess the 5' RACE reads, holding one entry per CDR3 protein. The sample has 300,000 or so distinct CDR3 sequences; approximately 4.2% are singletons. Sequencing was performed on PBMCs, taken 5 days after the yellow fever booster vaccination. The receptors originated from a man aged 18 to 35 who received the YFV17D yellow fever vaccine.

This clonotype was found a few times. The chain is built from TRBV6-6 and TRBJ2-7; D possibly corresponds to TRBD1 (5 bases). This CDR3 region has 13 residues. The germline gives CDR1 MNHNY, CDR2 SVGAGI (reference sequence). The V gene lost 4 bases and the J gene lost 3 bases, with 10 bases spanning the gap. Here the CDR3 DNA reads TGTGCCAGCAGTTCCAGGGTGGGCTACGAGCAGTACTTC. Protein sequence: CASSSRVGYEQYF.

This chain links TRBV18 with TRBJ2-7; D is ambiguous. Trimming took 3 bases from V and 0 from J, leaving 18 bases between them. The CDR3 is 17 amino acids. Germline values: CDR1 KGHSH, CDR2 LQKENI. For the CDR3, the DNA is TGTGCCAGCTCACCCTCCACACGCCGTCGGCTCTCCTACGAGCAGTACTTC. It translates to CASSPSTRRRLSYEQYF.

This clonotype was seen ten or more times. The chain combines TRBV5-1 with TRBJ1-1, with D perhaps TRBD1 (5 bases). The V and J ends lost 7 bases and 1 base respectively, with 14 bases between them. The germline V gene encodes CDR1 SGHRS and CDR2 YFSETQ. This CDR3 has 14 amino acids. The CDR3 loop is CASGKTGQNTEAFF. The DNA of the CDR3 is TGCGCCAGCGGAAAAACAGGACAGAACACTGAAGCTTTCTTT.

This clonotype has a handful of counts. The CDR3 here is CASSFRTGPGYTF. CDR3 coding DNA: TGTGCCAGCAGCTTTAGGACAGGTCCCGGCTACACCTTC. The chain couples TRBV11-2 to TRBJ1-2, with 7 bases lining up with TRBD1. The germline V gene has CDR1 SGHAT and CDR2 FQNNGV. V dropped 3 bases and J dropped 8; count of bases not matched to a gene: 6. This CDR3 has 13 residues.

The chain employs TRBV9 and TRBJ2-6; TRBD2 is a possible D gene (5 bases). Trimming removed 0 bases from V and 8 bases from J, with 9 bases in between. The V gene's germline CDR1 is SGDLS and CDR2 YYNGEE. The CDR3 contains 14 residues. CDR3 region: CASSVGGVTNVLTF. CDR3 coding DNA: TGTGCCAGCAGCGTAGGGGGAGTAACCAACGTCCTGACTTTC.

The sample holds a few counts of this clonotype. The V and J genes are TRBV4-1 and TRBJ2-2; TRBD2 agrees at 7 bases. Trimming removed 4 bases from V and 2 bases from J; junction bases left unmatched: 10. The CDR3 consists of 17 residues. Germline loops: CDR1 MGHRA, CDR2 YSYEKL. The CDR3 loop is CASSLYFRDYNTGELFF. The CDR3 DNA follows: TGCGCCAGCAGCCTTTATTTCCGGGACTACAACACCGGGGAGCTGTTTTTT.

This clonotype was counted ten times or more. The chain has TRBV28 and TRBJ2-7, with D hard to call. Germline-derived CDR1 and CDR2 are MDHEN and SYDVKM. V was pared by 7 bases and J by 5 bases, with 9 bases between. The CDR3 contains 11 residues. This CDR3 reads CASKRNDEQYV. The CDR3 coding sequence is TGTGCCAGCAAGAGGAACGACGAGCAGTACGTC.

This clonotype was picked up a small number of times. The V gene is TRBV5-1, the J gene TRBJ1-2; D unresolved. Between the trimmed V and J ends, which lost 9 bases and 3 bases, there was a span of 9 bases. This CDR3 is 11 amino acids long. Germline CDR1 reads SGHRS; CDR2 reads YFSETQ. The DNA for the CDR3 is TGCGCCATCACAGAAGACTATGGCTACACCTTC. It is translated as CAITEDYGYTF.

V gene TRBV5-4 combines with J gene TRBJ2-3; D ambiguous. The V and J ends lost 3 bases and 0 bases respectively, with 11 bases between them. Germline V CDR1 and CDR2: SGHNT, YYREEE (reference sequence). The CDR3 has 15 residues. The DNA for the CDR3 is TGTGCCAGCAGCTCCCGGGCACTTAGCACAGATACGCAGTATTTT. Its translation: CASSSRALSTDTQYF. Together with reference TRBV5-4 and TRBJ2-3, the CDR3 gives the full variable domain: ETGVTQSPTHLIKTRGQQVTLRCSSQSGHNTVSWYQQALGQGPQFIFQYYREEENGRGNFPPRFSGLQFPNYSSELNVNALELDDSALYLCASSSRALSTDTQYFGPGTRLTVL.

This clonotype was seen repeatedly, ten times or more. CDR3 nucleotide sequence: TGCGCCAGCAGATGGACAGGGGACAACGAGCAGTACTTC. Protein product: CASRWTGDNEQYF. The chain joins TRBV5-1 to TRBJ2-7; 9 nucleotides match TRBD1. The CDR3 is made up of 13 amino acids. From germline, CDR1 is SGHRS and CDR2 YFSETQ. V lost 5 bases, J lost 5 bases, and 5 bases stayed unmatched.

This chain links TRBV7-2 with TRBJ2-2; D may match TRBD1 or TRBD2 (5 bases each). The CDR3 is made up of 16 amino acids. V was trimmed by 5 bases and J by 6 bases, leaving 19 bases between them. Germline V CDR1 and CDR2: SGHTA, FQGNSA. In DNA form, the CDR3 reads TGTGCCAGCAGCCGGTTCTCCCTTCGAGGGGCCGGGGAGCTGTTTTTT. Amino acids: CASSRFSLRGAGELFF.

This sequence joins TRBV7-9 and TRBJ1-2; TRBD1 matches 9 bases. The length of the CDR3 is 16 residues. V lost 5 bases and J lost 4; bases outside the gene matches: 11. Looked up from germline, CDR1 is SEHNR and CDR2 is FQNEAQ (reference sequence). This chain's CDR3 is CASSPPGQGRTYGYTF. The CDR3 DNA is TGTGCCAGCAGCCCACCCGGACAGGGGAGAACCTATGGCTACACCTTC.

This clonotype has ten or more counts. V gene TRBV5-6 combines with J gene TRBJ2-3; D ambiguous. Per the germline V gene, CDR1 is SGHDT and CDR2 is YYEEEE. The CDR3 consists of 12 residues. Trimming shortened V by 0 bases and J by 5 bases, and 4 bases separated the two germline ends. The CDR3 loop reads CASSLGIDTQYF. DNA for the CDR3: TGTGCCAGCAGCTTGGGGATAGATACGCAGTATTTT.

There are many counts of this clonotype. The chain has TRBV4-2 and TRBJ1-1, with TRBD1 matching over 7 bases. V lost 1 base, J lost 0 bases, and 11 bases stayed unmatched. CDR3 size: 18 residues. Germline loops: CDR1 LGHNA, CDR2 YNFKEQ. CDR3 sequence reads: CASSQAPTGRDMNTEAFF. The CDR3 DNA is TGTGCCAGCAGCCAAGCCCCGACAGGGCGAGACATGAACACTGAAGCTTTCTTT.

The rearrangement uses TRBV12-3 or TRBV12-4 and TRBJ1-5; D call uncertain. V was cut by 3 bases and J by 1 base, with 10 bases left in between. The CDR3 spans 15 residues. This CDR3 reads CASSFRGMSNQPQHF. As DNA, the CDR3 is TGTGCCAGCAGTTTCAGAGGGATGAGCAATCAGCCCCAGCATTTT.

CDR3 coding DNA: TGTGCCAGCAGCCCCTGGGCGGGAAATGGCTACACCTTC. Encoded protein: CASSPWAGNGYTF. The chain is built from TRBV7-9 and TRBJ1-2, with D uncertain. The CDR3 contains 13 residues. Trimming shortened V by 5 bases and J by 6 bases, and 13 bases separated the two germline ends. Germline V lookup: CDR1 SEHNR, CDR2 FQNEAQ (reference sequence).

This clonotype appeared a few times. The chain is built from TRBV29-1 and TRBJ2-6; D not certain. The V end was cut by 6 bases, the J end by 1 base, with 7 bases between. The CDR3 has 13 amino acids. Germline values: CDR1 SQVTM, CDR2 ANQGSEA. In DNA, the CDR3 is TGCAGCGTCGCGTATTCTGGGGCCAACGTCCTGACTTTC. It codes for CSVAYSGANVLTF.

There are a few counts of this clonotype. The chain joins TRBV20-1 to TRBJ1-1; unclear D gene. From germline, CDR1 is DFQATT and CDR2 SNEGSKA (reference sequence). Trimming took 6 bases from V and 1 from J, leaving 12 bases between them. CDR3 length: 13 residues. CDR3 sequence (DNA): TGCAGTGCCCGCACCCTAAAGAACACTGAAGCTTTCTTT. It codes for CSARTLKNTEAFF.

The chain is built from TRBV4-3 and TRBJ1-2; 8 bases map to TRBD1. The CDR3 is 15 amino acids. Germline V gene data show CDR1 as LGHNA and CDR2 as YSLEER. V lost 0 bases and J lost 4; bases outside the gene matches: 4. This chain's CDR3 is CASSQDRGQAYGYTF. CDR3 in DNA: TGCGCCAGCAGCCAAGATAGGGGACAGGCCTATGGCTACACCTTC.

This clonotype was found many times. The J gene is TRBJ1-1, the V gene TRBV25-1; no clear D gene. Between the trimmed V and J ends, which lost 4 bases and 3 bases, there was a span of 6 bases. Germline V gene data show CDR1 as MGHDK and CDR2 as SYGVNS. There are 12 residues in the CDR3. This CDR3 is CASSGRDTEAFF. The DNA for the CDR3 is TGTGCCAGCAGTGGTCGGGACACTGAAGCTTTCTTT.

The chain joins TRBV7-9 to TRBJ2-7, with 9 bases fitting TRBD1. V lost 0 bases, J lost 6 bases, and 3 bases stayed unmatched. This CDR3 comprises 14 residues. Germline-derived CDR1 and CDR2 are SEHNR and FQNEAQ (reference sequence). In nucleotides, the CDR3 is TGTGCCAGCAGCTTAGCCCGGACAGGGGTCGAGCAGTACTTC. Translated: CASSLARTGVEQYF.

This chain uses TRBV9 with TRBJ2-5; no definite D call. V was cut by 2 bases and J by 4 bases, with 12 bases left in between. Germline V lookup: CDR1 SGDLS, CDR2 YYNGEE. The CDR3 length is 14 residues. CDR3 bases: TGTGCCAGCAGCGTCGGCAATTCCCCAGAGACCCAGTACTTC. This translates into CASSVGNSPETQYF.

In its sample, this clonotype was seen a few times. The CDR3 coding sequence is TGCAGTGCTAGTGGCGGACTGTTACAAGAGACCCAGTACTTC. This codes for CSASGGLLQETQYF. The chain joins TRBV20-1 to TRBJ2-5; TRBD2 might be the D (5 bases). Germline CDR1 DFQATT, CDR2 SNEGSKA (reference sequence). V was shortened by 3 bases and J by 2 bases, with 13 bases between the two germline ends. The CDR3 totals 14 residues.

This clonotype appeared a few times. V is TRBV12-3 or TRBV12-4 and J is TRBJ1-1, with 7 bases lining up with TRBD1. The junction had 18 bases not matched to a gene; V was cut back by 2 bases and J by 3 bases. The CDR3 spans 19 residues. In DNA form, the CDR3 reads TGTGCCAGCAGTTTATCAGGGGGAGGGGATTGGTTTTGGTACACTGAAGCTTTCTTT. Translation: CASSLSGGGDWFWYTEAFF.

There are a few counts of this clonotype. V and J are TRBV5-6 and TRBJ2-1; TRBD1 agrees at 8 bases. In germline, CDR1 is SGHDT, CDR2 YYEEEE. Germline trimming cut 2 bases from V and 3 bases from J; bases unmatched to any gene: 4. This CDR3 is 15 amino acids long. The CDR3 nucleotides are TGTGCCAGCAGCTTTATTGGACAGGGCTACAATGAGCAGTTCTTC. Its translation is CASSFIGQGYNEQFF. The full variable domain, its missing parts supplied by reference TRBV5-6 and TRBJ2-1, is DAGVTQSPTHLIKTRGQQVTLRCSPKSGHDTVSWYQQALGQGPQFIFQYYEEEERQRGNFPDRFSGHQFPNYSSELNVNALLLGDSALYLCASSFIGQGYNEQFFGPGTRLTVL.

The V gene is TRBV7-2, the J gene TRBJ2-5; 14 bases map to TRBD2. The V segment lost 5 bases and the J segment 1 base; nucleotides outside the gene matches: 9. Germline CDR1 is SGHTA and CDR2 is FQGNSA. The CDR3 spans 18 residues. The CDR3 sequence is CASSVRLAGGPRQETQYF. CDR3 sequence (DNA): TGTGCCAGCAGCGTAAGACTAGCGGGGGGGCCCCGCCAAGAGACCCAGTACTTC.